This TCR beta chain was recorded in a study of cytomegalovirus exposure and HLA in healthy donors. About this clone: Its antigen is still unknown.

Amplification used 60 Vbeta primers and 13 Jbeta primers. Libraries were prepared by immunoSEQ multiplex PCR; TCRdb keeps only in-frame clonotypes and omits some of them. The table includes 200,000 or so clones, 70% to 90% detected once. Notes on the study in general: Usually a TCR sequence was rare, but some public TCRs were found in many donors.

This receptor was obtained from a human donor in good health. Sequencing was carried out using PBMCs.

The CDR3 spells CASTGGNEQFF. Here the CDR3 DNA reads TGTGCCAGCACAGGGGGGAATGAGCAGTTCTTC. J is TRBJ2-1 and V is TRBV2; perhaps TRBD1 as D (7 bases). This CDR3 contains 11 residues. The V gene lost 7 bases and the J gene lost 7 bases, with 8 bases spanning the gap. Per the germline V gene, CDR1 is SNHLY and CDR2 is FYNNEI. The whole variable domain, remainder taken from reference TRBV2 and TRBJ2-1, is EPEVTQTPSHQVTQMGQEVILRCVPISNHLYFYWYRQILGQKVEFLVSFYNNEISEKSEIFDDQFSVERPDGSNFTLKIRSTKLEDSAMYFCASTGGNEQFFGPGTRLTVL.